A selection of T cell receptor beta chains follows, all from one sample in a study of T cell repertoires in cytomegalovirus infection. TCRdb analysed the reads with MiXCR anew, one entry per CDR3 protein. The sample records about 890,000 distinct CDR3 sequences, approximately 30% being singletons. The antigens of these receptors remain unknown. Sequencing was performed on cultured CD8+ T cells from PBMCs, taken from culture after CMV antigen stimulation. Receptors originate from a human donor in good health (CMV status not recorded). Some clones in this sample may be carry-over from other donors' samples. Each CDR3 is given with its conserved first and last residue. A D gene is named only where the DNA matches it firmly. Expanded clones are given a class, and other clones once, few, many or no size at all.

clone size,D gene,J gene,V gene,CDR3 protein,CDR3 DNA
-,TRBD2,TRBJ2-7,TRBV6-5,CASSSLPGGPRYEQYF,TGTGCCAGCAGTTCCCTTCCGGGGGGGCCTCGGTACGAGCAGTACTTC
-,-,TRBJ1-1,TRBV27,CASSPFTETNTEAFF,TGTGCCAGCAGCCCTTTCACGGAGACCAACACTGAAGCTTTCTTT
few,-,TRBJ1-2,TRBV4-2,CASSATSENYGYTF,TGTGCCAGCAGCGCTACCTCAGAGAACTATGGCTACACCTTC
many,-,TRBJ2-3,TRBV7-6,CASSLSFGLPTDTQYF,TGTGCCAGCAGCTTAAGTTTCGGGCTACCCACAGATACGCAGTATTTT
-,-,TRBJ1-2,TRBV20-1,CSALQANYGYTF,TGCAGTGCTCTTCAAGCTAACTATGGCTACACCTTC
-,TRBD1,TRBJ2-3,TRBV12-3/TRBV12-4,CASSPEPGTVLNTDTQYF,TGTGCCAGCAGTCCGGAACCAGGGACAGTGCTAAACACAGATACGCAGTATTTT
-,TRBD2,TRBJ2-1,TRBV10-3,CAISDPTSGKASYNEQFF,TGTGCCATCAGTGATCCGACTAGCGGAAAAGCCTCCTACAATGAGCAGTTCTTC
-,-,TRBJ2-5,TRBV6-5,CASSYSSSHNQETQYF,TGTGCCAGCAGTTACTCGAGTTCGCATAACCAAGAGACCCAGTACTTC
-,-,TRBJ1-1,TRBV2,CASSIGIEAFF,TGTGCCAGCAGTATAGGGATAGAAGCTTTCTTT
once,-,TRBJ2-7,TRBV12-3/TRBV12-4,CASNHLGGLHSYEQYF,TGTGCCAGCAACCACTTGGGGGGACTCCACTCCTACGAGCAGTACTTC
many,TRBD2,TRBJ2-3,TRBV7-2,CASLSGERGLGTDTQYF,TGTGCCAGCCTCTCTGGGGAGCGGGGGTTAGGCACAGATACGCAGTATTTT
few,-,TRBJ1-1,TRBV7-9,CAPNFLSKIGTKNTEAFF,TGTGCCCCGAACTTCCTATCGAAAATCGGGACAAAGAACACTGAAGCTTTCTTT
few,-,TRBJ1-4,TRBV20-1,CSARVSEKLFF,TGCAGTGCTAGAGTATCTGAAAAACTGTTTTTT
-,-,TRBJ2-3,TRBV7-2,CASSENTQYF,TGTGCCAGCAGCGAGAATACGCAGTATTTT
many,-,TRBJ2-1,TRBV7-6,CASSLALIPYNEQFF,TGTGCCAGCAGCTTAGCACTCATCCCCTACAATGAGCAGTTCTTC
few,TRBD1,TRBJ2-7,TRBV15,CATSRDRQGYEQYF,TGTGCCACCAGCAGAGATAGACAGGGGTACGAGCAGTACTTC
few,-,TRBJ1-5,TRBV3-1,CASSQGGWGQPQHF,TGTGCCAGCAGCCAAGGGGGCTGGGGTCAGCCCCAGCATTTT
-,TRBD2,TRBJ2-3,TRBV27,CASSLYLAGGPSTDTQYF,TGTGCCAGCAGTTTATATCTAGCGGGGGGGCCGAGCACAGATACGCAGTATTTT
few,-,TRBJ2-1,TRBV19,CASSINLAYNEQFF,TGTGCCAGTAGTATTAACCTAGCTTACAATGAGCAGTTCTTC
few,-,TRBJ1-1,TRBV4-1,CASSQGPVTVTEAFF,TGCGCCAGCAGCCAAGGTCCTGTTACGGTTACTGAAGCTTTCTTT
-,-,TRBJ1-4,TRBV7-4,CASSSDRPPTNEKLFF,TGTGCCAGCAGCTCGGACAGACCGCCTACTAATGAAAAACTGTTTTTT
-,TRBD1,TRBJ1-6,TRBV10-3,CATAPGTGNNSPLHF,TGTGCCACTGCCCCCGGGACAGGGAATAATTCACCCCTCCACTTT
-,-,TRBJ1-1,TRBV10-3,CASIQKLAFF,TGTGCCTCAATCCAAAAACTGGCTTTCTTT
-,-,TRBJ1-2,TRBV12-3/TRBV12-4,CASSPPPWKGAYGYTF,TGTGCCAGCAGTCCACCACCCTGGAAAGGGGCCTATGGCTACACCTTC
many,-,TRBJ1-2,TRBV7-2,CASSFSPGSYGYTF,TGTGCCAGCAGCTTCTCCCCGGGGAGCTATGGCTACACCTTC
-,-,TRBJ1-2,TRBV20-1,CSARDPVDDYGYTF,TGCAGTGCTAGAGATCCCGTCGACGACTATGGCTACACCTTC
-,TRBD1,TRBJ1-1,TRBV14,CASSQGIDRGPDWNTEAFF,TGTGCCAGCAGCCAAGGGATTGACAGGGGGCCCGATTGGAACACTGAAGCTTTCTTT
-,-,TRBJ2-1,TRBV6-1,CASSEGGTPQFF,TGTGCCAGCAGTGAAGGAGGGACGCCGCAGTTCTTC
few,TRBD1,TRBJ2-5,TRBV6-8,CASSIPGTGGRETQYF,TGTGCCAGCAGTATCCCCGGGACAGGGGGAAGAGAGACCCAGTACTTC
-,-,TRBJ2-1,TRBV6-8,CASSYPTGDEQFF,TGTGCCAGCAGTTATCCAACCGGGGATGAGCAGTTCTTC
-,-,TRBJ1-4,TRBV5-6,CASSHEGGNEKLFF,TGTGCCAGCAGCCACGAGGGGGGTAATGAAAAACTGTTTTTT
-,TRBD1,TRBJ2-7,TRBV7-6,CASSGGQGFGYEQYF,TGTGCCAGCAGCGGGGGACAGGGATTTGGCTACGAGCAGTACTTC
few,-,TRBJ1-1,TRBV27,CASSFIAGPNTEAFF,TGTGCCAGCAGTTTTATAGCAGGCCCGAACACTGAAGCTTTCTTT
-,-,TRBJ2-1,TRBV27,CASSFGRFSEQFF,TGTGCCAGCAGTTTTGGCAGATTTAGTGAGCAGTTCTTC
-,-,TRBJ1-1,TRBV7-6,CASSLKPPKMNTEAFF,TGTGCCAGCAGCTTAAAACCCCCGAAGATGAACACTGAAGCTTTCTTT
-,-,TRBJ1-5,TRBV12-3/TRBV12-4,CASSSEGYSNQPQHF,TGTGCCAGCAGTTCCGAAGGGTACAGCAATCAGCCCCAGCATTTT
few,-,TRBJ1-2,TRBV9,CASSASDRSGYTF,TGTGCCAGCAGCGCATCCGACAGGAGTGGCTACACCTTC
-,TRBD1,TRBJ2-3,TRBV27,CASSRTGAYTDTQYF,TGTGCCAGCAGCCGGACAGGGGCCTACACAGATACGCAGTATTTT
few,TRBD2,TRBJ2-7,TRBV6-6,CASSRTSGDYEQYF,TGTGCCAGCAGCAGGACTAGCGGGGACTACGAGCAGTACTTC
-,-,TRBJ1-1,TRBV10-3,CAITDNTEAFF,TGTGCCATCACCGACAACACTGAAGCTTTCTTT
-,TRBD2,TRBJ2-3,TRBV7-8,CASSLGTSGGAPDTQYF,TGTGCCAGCAGCTTAGGGACTAGCGGGGGGGCCCCAGATACGCAGTATTTT
-,-,TRBJ1-5,TRBV29-1,CSVEVGEGQPQHF,TGCAGCGTTGAAGTTGGGGAGGGTCAGCCCCAGCATTTT
-,-,TRBJ2-3,TRBV9,CASSVEGRGLTDTQYF,TGTGCCAGCAGCGTAGAGGGGCGGGGGCTCACAGATACGCAGTATTTT
few,-,TRBJ2-5,TRBV7-3,CASSLYRWETQYF,TGTGCCAGCAGCTTATATCGGTGGGAGACCCAGTACTTC
few,-,TRBJ1-1,TRBV5-1,CASSPDGSREAFF,TGCGCCAGCAGCCCGGACGGGTCGAGAGAAGCTTTCTTT
many,-,TRBJ2-1,TRBV7-9,CASRSLGGDPGSVEQFF,TGTGCCAGCAGGAGCTTAGGTGGGGACCCAGGGTCCGTTGAGCAGTTCTTC
-,-,TRBJ2-3,TRBV4-1,CASSRGLDTQYF,TGCGCCAGCAGCCGCGGGCTAGATACGCAGTATTTT
-,-,TRBJ2-5,TRBV12-3/TRBV12-4,CASSGPLFETQYF,TGTGCCAGCAGTGGACCGTTATTCGAGACCCAGTACTTC
few,TRBD1,TRBJ1-1,TRBV15,CATSRDRGVPEAFF,TGTGCCACCAGCAGAGACAGGGGGGTGCCTGAAGCTTTCTTT
-,-,TRBJ2-7,TRBV7-2,CASVPAFSYEQYF,TGTGCCAGCGTTCCGGCGTTCTCCTACGAGCAGTACTTC
-,TRBD2,TRBJ2-5,TRBV9,CASSGGSGGFQETQYF,TGTGCCAGCAGCGGTGGAAGCGGGGGTTTCCAAGAGACCCAGTACTTC
-,-,TRBJ2-1,TRBV7-6,CASSLVVNSYNEQFF,TGTGCCAGCAGCTTAGTGGTTAACTCCTACAATGAGCAGTTCTTC
few,TRBD2,TRBJ2-3,TRBV6-2/TRBV6-3,CASSRGLAGGPGTDTQYF,TGTGCCAGCAGCCGGGGACTAGCGGGGGGGCCGGGAACAGATACGCAGTATTTT